This TCR beta chain is from a study of blood T cell repertoires in COVID-19. Study at large: Sites in the United States, Italy and Spain provided acute and convalescent COVID-19 samples. The analysed material was cDNA or gDNA that came from T cells, B-cell-depleted T cells, or PBMCs.

In the authors' workflow: Scientists estimated how many nucleated cells there were by amplifying reference gene primers. Sequencing was performed with immunoSEQ multiplex PCR; in TCRdb, only in-frame clones are kept and a portion is missing. V, J and clone size reflect that table, while D and trimming were determined from the DNA. This table holds over 75,000 clones, roughly 87% found once. This CDR3 contains 14 residues. Trimming took 5 bases from V and 5 from J, leaving 13 bases between them. Germline V gene data show CDR1 as SGHRS and CDR2 as YFSETQ. Sequencing was carried out using peripheral blood. This chain uses TRBV5-1 with TRBJ2-2, with TRBD2 as a possible D gene (5 bases). The TCR originated in a woman of 80 years or more with active COVID-19. As DNA, the CDR3 is TGCGCCAGCAGACCCAGCGGTTTGACCGGGGAGCTGTTTTTT. Protein: CASRPSGLTGELFF.